This TCR beta chain was identified during a study of cytomegalovirus exposure and HLA in healthy donors. The CDR3 has 15 amino acids. CDR1 is SGDLS, CDR2 YYNGEE, per germline. Trimming left V 0 bases short and J 1 base short, with 11 bases between. Vbeta (60) and Jbeta (13) primers were used in the PCR. This table comes from immunoSEQ multiplex PCR, and its TCRdb copy is limited to in-frame clones, with some not included. This sample has roughly 290,000 clones, with 75% to 90% found just once. The rearrangement joins TRBV9 to TRBJ2-7, with D perhaps TRBD2 (5 bases). This clonotype was obtained from a girl aged 2 to 10 in good health and CMV-seronegative. Sequenced input: PBMCs. The CDR3 loop is CASSVAGGWSYEQYF. The CDR3 DNA reads as TGTGCCAGCAGCGTAGCGGGCGGGTGGTCCTACGAGCAGTACTTC.